The 7 T cell receptor beta chains below come from one sample, sequenced in a study of Ad26.COV2.S vaccination and SARS-CoV-2 variants. Data came from immunoSEQ multiplex PCR; TCRdb stores just in-frame clones and leaves some out. The sample consists of 510,000 or so clones, 87% of them appearing once. Treatment in this sample: some 20 received Ad26.COV2.S at low or high dose, single or two shots; 5 received placebo; per-sample allocation not given. Following the first vaccine or placebo injection, samples were taken on day 63. The sequencing here drew on peripheral blood, taken in a trial of Ad26.COV2.S vaccine versus placebo. These receptors were taken from a person between 18 and 65 years old who received the Ad26.COV2.S COVID-19 vaccine or a placebo.

The chain couples TRBV10-3 to TRBJ2-7; 7 nucleotides align to TRBD1. V lost 11 bases to trimming and J lost 2 bases; unmatched junction nucleotides: 9. Germline lookup yields CDR1 ENHRY and CDR2 SYGVKD. This CDR3 is 13 amino acids long. For the CDR3, the DNA is TGTGCCGTCTACAGGGGAGAACCCTACGAGCAGTACTTC. Translated, it gives CAVYRGEPYEQYF.

The chain carries TRBV29-1 and TRBJ2-7; possibly TRBD1 for D (5 bases). Germline V gene sequence: CDR1 SQVTM, CDR2 ANQGSEA. Trimming pared 6 bases from V and 2 bases from J, leaving 11 bases between. The CDR3 has 12 amino acids. In DNA, the CDR3 is TGCAGCGTAGGGGCAGGAGCCTACGAGCAGTACTTC. Its translation: CSVGAGAYEQYF.

The chain employs TRBV29-1 and TRBJ2-5, with TRBD2 matching 7 bases. This CDR3 comprises 15 residues. CDR1 is SQVTM, CDR2 ANQGSEA, per germline. Germline trimming cut 4 bases from V and 4 bases from J; bases unmatched to any gene: 12. DNA for the CDR3: TGCAGCGTTGGGCCACTAGCGAAGAATGGAGAGACCCAGTACTTC. Its protein is CSVGPLAKNGETQYF.

The genes are TRBV27 and TRBJ1-2; no firm D call. Germline V lookup: CDR1 MNHEY, CDR2 SMNVEV (reference sequence). V gave up 6 bases and J gave up 4 bases, with 9 bases separating them. CDR3 length equals 12 residues. In DNA, the CDR3 is TGTGCCAGCAGCCACGGACGCTATGGCTACACCTTC. Its protein product is CASSHGRYGYTF.

This chain connects TRBV29-1 to TRBJ2-1; TRBD2 aligns across 11 bases. Germline CDR1 reads SQVTM; CDR2 reads ANQGSEA. The CDR3 extends over 14 amino acids. The V gene end was trimmed by 4 bases and the J gene end by 7 bases; junction bases not matched to a gene: 6. The DNA for the CDR3 is TGCAGCGTTGCCGGGACTAGCGGAAGAAATGAGCAGTTCTTC. Its translation is CSVAGTSGRNEQFF.

The chain uses TRBV19 and TRBJ1-6, with D possibly TRBD1 on 5 matching bases. Germline CDR1 LNHDA, CDR2 SQIVND (reference sequence). The CDR3 contains 14 residues. V was shortened by 5 bases and J by 6 bases, with 11 bases between the two germline ends. As DNA, the CDR3 is TGTGCCAGTAGTCCGGGACGAAGTAATTCACCCCTCCACTTT. Translated: CASSPGRSNSPLHF.

V is TRBV9 and J is TRBJ2-5; tentatively, D is TRBD2 (6 bases). The germline CDR1 and CDR2 sequences are SGDLS and YYNGEE. Trimming left V 2 bases short and J 5 bases short, with 16 bases between. The CDR3 spans 15 residues. In DNA, the CDR3 is TGTGCCAGCAGCGTGTTTAGCGGTTCTCGGGAGACCCAGTACTTC. Protein sequence: CASSVFSGSRETQYF. Looking up the rest from reference TRBV9 and TRBJ2-5 gives the full variable domain: DSGVTQTPKHLITATGQRVTLRCSPRSGDLSVYWYQQSLDQGLQFLIQYYNGEERAKGNILERFSAQQFPDLHSELNLSSLELGDSALYFCASSVFSGSRETQYFGPGTRLLVL.